The table lists the clone carrying this TCR beta chain with many counts. What it binds is unknown. This sample is drawn from a study of blood T cells in healthy people across ages. V was clipped by 4 bases and J by 0 bases; unmatched bases: 5. The CDR3 is 16 residues long. The germline V gene has CDR1 SEHNR and CDR2 FQNEAQ (reference sequence). Then a second PCR, running about 7 to 11 cycles, was carried out with a sample-barcoded 5' primer and a J-beta primer mix. A minimum of 2.5 million CDR3-containing paired-end reads was obtained for each sample. One entry per CDR3 protein results from TCRdb running MiXCR on the 5' RACE reads. The data show some 640,000 distinct CDR3 sequences, about 30% seen once. Per-sample yields of isolated PBMCs were at least 6.5 million. Study-wide results and caveats: Investigators treated diversity estimates from one million T cells as underestimates. Roughly linear declines in TCR beta diversity per million T cells occurred with age.

The origin of this receptor is a woman at least 80 years old in good health. Sequenced material: blood. The V gene is TRBV7-9, the J gene TRBJ1-1, with 10 bases fitting TRBD1. CDR3 coding DNA: TGTGCCAGCAGCTCGAAGACAGGGGGCATGAACACTGAAGCTTTCTTT. Its translation is CASSSKTGGMNTEAFF.